The clone carrying this TCR beta chain occurred a few times. V was shortened by 10 bases and J by 1 base, with 8 bases between the two germline ends. The CDR3 covers 13 residues. TCRdb independently ran MiXCR on the 5' RACE reads; one entry per CDR3 protein. The sample lists approximately 300,000 distinct CDR3 sequences, 15% to 20% occurring once. The data are from a study of T-cell memory formation after mild COVID-19. The sequence was obtained from a man younger than 35 who had mild COVID-19 (a few samples of this study predate the infection). Cell type and time point are not known. The sample comprised PBMCs or a T cell subset sorted from them (not recorded which). V gene TRBV12-3 or TRBV12-4 combines with J gene TRBJ2-6; D unclear. CDR3 coding DNA: TGTGCCATCTCAAGTTCTGGGGCCAACGTCCTGACTTTC. This gives the protein CAISSSGANVLTF.